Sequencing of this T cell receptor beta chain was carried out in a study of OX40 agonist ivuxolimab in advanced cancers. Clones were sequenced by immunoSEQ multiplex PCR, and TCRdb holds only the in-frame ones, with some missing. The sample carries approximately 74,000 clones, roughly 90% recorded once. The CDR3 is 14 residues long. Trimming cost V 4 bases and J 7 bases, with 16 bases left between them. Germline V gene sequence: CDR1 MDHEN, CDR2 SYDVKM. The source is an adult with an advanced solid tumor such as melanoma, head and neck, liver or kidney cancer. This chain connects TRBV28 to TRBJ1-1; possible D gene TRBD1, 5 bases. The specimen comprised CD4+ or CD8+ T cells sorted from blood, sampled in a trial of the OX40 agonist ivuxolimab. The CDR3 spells CASSWAGGVVEAFF. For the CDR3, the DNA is TGTGCCAGCAGTTGGGCTGGGGGGGTAGTTGAAGCTTTCTTT.